The clone carrying this T cell receptor (beta chain) was recorded once. The antigen is not known. Autoimmune disease history or systemic immunosuppression meant exclusion. Collection of blood occurred at baseline, at cycle 4 day 1, and at cycle 7 day 1. This sample is part of a study of OX40 agonist ivuxolimab in advanced cancers. Study at large: Patients were given ivuxolimab, an antibody that agonizes OX40 (CD134).

Study results and limitations: Clonal expansion was among the lowest in partial responders at 0.1-3.0 mg/kg, especially CD8+.

Some clones are missing from TCRdb's copy, which holds only in-frame ones; the method was immunoSEQ multiplex PCR. The table records fewer than 30,000 clones, 80% to 90% of them present only once. J lost 5 bases, V lost 6 bases, and 7 bases had no gene match. The CDR3 consists of 14 residues. The V gene's germline CDR1 is MNHNS and CDR2 SASEGT. The source is an adult with an advanced solid tumor such as melanoma, head and neck, liver or kidney cancer. The material sequenced was CD4+ or CD8+ T cells sorted from blood, taken in a trial of the OX40 agonist ivuxolimab. The chain links TRBV6-1 to TRBJ2-7; 10 bases are shared with TRBD1. The CDR3 spells CASRPGQGFDEQYF. The CDR3 bases are TGTGCCAGCAGGCCGGGACAGGGGTTCGACGAGCAGTACTTC.